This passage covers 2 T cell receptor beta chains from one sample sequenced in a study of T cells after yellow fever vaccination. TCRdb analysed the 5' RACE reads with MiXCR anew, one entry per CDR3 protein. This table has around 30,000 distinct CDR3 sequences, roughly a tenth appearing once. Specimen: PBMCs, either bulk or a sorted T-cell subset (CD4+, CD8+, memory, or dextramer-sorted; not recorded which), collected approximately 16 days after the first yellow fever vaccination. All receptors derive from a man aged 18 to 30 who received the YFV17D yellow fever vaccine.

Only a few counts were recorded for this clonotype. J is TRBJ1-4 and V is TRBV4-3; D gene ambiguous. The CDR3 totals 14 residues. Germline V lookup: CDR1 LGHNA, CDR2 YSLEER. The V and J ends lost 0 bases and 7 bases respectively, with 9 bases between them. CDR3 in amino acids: CASSQDGRGEKLFF. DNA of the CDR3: TGCGCCAGCAGCCAAGATGGGCGGGGTGAAAAACTGTTTTTT.

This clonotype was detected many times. The CDR3 sequence: CSARDSGYTYGYTF. The CDR3 nucleotides are TGCAGTGCTAGAGATTCAGGGTATACCTATGGCTACACCTTC. J is TRBJ1-2 and V is TRBV20-1; possible D gene TRBD1, 5 bases. Germline loops: CDR1 DFQATT, CDR2 SNEGSKA (reference sequence). The V and J ends lost 0 bases and 4 bases respectively, with 12 bases between them. The CDR3 length is 14 residues.